The 18 T cell receptor beta chains listed next were all sequenced from one sample in a study of cytomegalovirus exposure and HLA in healthy donors (dated by TCRdb to about 2017). The library relied on the immunoSEQ multiplex PCR assay. A mixture of 60 forward primers for TCR Vbeta segments and 13 reverse primers for TCR Jbeta segments was used in the multiplex PCR. Here the immuneACCESS table is served through TCRdb, limited to in-frame sequences with V and J called. Missing clones are a known gap in these copies; in checked studies unresolved V genes cover under half, and the rest lacks a known reason. The table for this sample lists around 220,000 clones; 65% to 80% of them were counted only once. The ten largest clones add up to less than 20% of the sample. The sequenced sample was PBMCs. These receptors were obtained from a man between 40 and 49 years old in good health and CMV-seronegative.

With respect to this clone: One junction end does not reproduce the germline sequence, and a read error may be involved. The genes are TRBV10-1 and TRBJ1-5; D uncertain. CDR1 is WNHNN and CDR2 is SYGVQD in the germline V gene (reference sequence). The CDR3 runs 18 residues. DNA for the CDR3: TGCGCCAGCAGTAAGTCTACATCTAGAAAGAATAGCAATCAGCCCCAGCATTTT. Amino acids: CASSKSTSRKNSNQPQHF.

The V gene is TRBV7-3, the J gene TRBJ2-3, with TRBD2 matching 13 bases. The CDR3 totals 16 residues. Germline V gene lookup returns CDR1 SGHTA and CDR2 FQGTGA. Trimming removed 4 bases from V and 5 bases from J; junction bases left unmatched: 6. Written as DNA, the CDR3 is TGTGCCAGCAGCTCCAGACTAGCGGGAGGTGGAGATACGCAGTATTTT. Translated: CASSSRLAGGGDTQYF. The full variable domain, rest sourced from reference TRBV7-3 and TRBJ2-3, is GAGVSQTPSNKVTEKGKYVELRCDPISGHTALYWYRQSLGQGPEFLIYFQGTGAADDSGLPNDRFFAVRPEGSVSTLKIQRTERGDSAVYLCASSSRLAGGGDTQYFGPGTRLTVL.

This clone was detected a few times. The genes are TRBV6-4 and TRBJ1-1; D is possibly TRBD1 (5 bases). Germline V gene sequence: CDR1 MRHNA, CDR2 SNTAGT. The CDR3 totals 13 residues. Trimming pared 6 bases from V and 0 bases from J, leaving 8 bases between. The DNA for the CDR3 is TGTGCCAGCAGGCGACAGTTGAACACTGAAGCTTTCTTT. The encoded protein is CASRRQLNTEAFF.

Written as DNA, the CDR3 is TGTGCCAGCTCGCGACAGGGGGACACTGAAGCTTTCTTT. Its protein is CASSRQGDTEAFF. V usage is TRBV18 and J usage is TRBJ1-1, with TRBD1 matching 9 bases. The V segment lost 6 bases and the J segment 3 bases; nucleotides outside the gene matches: 2. Germline CDR1 reads KGHSH; CDR2 reads LQKENI. The CDR3 length is 13 residues. Complete variable domain (other parts from reference TRBV18 and TRBJ1-1): NAGVMQNPRHLVRRRGQEARLRCSPMKGHSHVYWYRQLPEEGLKFMVYLQKENIIDESGMPKERFSAEFPKEGPSILRIQQVVRGDSAAYFCASSRQGDTEAFFGQGTRLTVV.

This clone was counted only a few times. The rearrangement uses TRBV6-1 and TRBJ1-2; 7 nucleotides match TRBD1. The trim removed 6 bases at V and 2 bases at J, leaving 3 bases unmatched. Germline V gene data show CDR1 as MNHNS and CDR2 as SASEGT. There are 13 residues in the CDR3. The CDR3 DNA is TGTGCCAGCAGGCGGGACAGAAACTATGGCTACACCTTC. Amino acid sequence: CASRRDRNYGYTF.

The chain carries TRBV27 and TRBJ1-2, with D hard to call. V was cut by 6 bases and J by 0 bases, with 5 bases left in between. Germline values: CDR1 MNHEY, CDR2 SMNVEV (reference sequence). CDR3 length equals 12 residues. CDR3 nucleotides: TGTGCCAGCAGACAAGCTAACTATGGCTACACCTTC. It specifies CASRQANYGYTF.

The V call is TRBV7-3, the J call TRBJ2-7, with 7 nucleotides matching TRBD1. This CDR3 has 15 residues. CDR1 SGHTA and CDR2 FQGTGA come from the germline V gene. V trimming: 4 bases; J trimming: 4 bases; junction bases outside the gene matches: 10. CDR3 coding DNA: TGTGCCAGCAGCTCCGACAGGGCTGAAATTTACGAGCAGTACTTC. Residues: CASSSDRAEIYEQYF.

The chain links TRBV10-3 to TRBJ2-1, with D perhaps TRBD2 (6 bases). The CDR3 spans 17 residues. Between the trimmed V and J ends, which lost 7 bases and 7 bases, there was a span of 26 bases. CDR1 is ENHRY, CDR2 SYGVKD, per germline. CDR3 loop: CAIKGFLAADIRNEQFF. The CDR3 DNA follows: TGTGCCATCAAGGGGTTTTTAGCGGCCGACATCAGAAATGAGCAGTTCTTC.

The genes are TRBV7-9 and TRBJ1-1, with D perhaps TRBD1 (6 bases). Trimming removed 3 bases at V and 3 bases at J, with 11 bases between. The CDR3 totals 14 residues. CDR1 and CDR2 (germline): SEHNR, FQNEAQ (reference sequence). CDR3 nucleotides: TGTGCCAGCAGCTTTGGGGGCTGGGACACTGAAGCTTTCTTT. This codes for CASSFGGWDTEAFF.

This clone was seen only a few times. V usage is TRBV7-8 and J usage is TRBJ1-5, with 8 bases aligning to TRBD1. The CDR3 runs to 14 residues. Trimming took 3 bases from V and 6 from J; bases not matched to a gene: 4. CDR1 is SGHVS, CDR2 FQNEAQ, per germline. CDR3 DNA sequence: TGTGCCAGCAGCTTGGCGACAGGGGCTCAGCCCCAGCATTTT. Protein: CASSLATGAQPQHF.

The chain employs TRBV14 and TRBJ1-6, with a possible D match to TRBD1 (5 bases). Per germline, CDR1 SGHDN and CDR2 FVKESK. The CDR3 spans 15 residues. V lost 4 bases, J lost 7 bases, and 14 bases lay in between. Written as DNA, the CDR3 is TGTGCCAGCAGCCTCCTGGTGGGGGGAAATTCACCCCTCCACTTT. Translated, it gives CASSLLVGGNSPLHF.

In this sample, this clone turned up a few times. This chain links TRBV30 with TRBJ2-5; 12 positions agree with TRBD1. The germline gives CDR1 GTSNPN, CDR2 SVGIG (reference sequence). CDR3 length equals 15 residues. With V trimmed by 3 bases and J by 5 bases, 7 bases remained unmatched. CDR3 nucleotides: TGTGCCTGGAGACCCGGGACAGGGGGCGCGGAGACCCAGTACTTC. Translated, it gives CAWRPGTGGAETQYF.

The rearrangement joins TRBV5-1 to TRBJ1-2; perhaps TRBD1 as D (6 bases). V was shortened by 1 base and J by 6 bases, with 7 bases between the two germline ends. The length of the CDR3 is 12 residues. Germline V gives CDR1 SGHRS, CDR2 YFSETQ. CDR3 coding DNA: TGCGCCAGCAGCTTGACAGGGAATGGCTACACCTTC. Protein sequence: CASSLTGNGYTF.

This clone was recorded once. V is TRBV6-6 and J is TRBJ1-5; 10 bases match TRBD1. After removal of 4 bases from V and 2 bases from J, the junction contained 5 bases not matched to a gene. Germline V gene data show CDR1 as MNHNY and CDR2 as SVGAGI (reference sequence). The CDR3 sequence is 16 residues long. CDR3 bases: TGTGCCAGCAGTTTGGGGGGGACAGGGGGCAATCAGCCCCAGCATTTT. Translated: CASSLGGTGGNQPQHF.

The chain combines TRBV2 with TRBJ2-4; possibly TRBD2 for D (6 bases). Trimming took off 3 bases at V and 13 bases at J, with 16 bases between the two ends. Germline values: CDR1 SNHLY, CDR2 FYNNEI. The CDR3 is 13 amino acids. This chain's CDR3 is CASSDNGGISQYF. As DNA, the CDR3 is TGTGCCAGCAGTGATAATGGGGGGATCTCCCAGTACTTC.

This chain joins TRBV21-1 and TRBJ2-2; whether TRBD1, the table's D call, matches the DNA was not checked. TRBV21-1 is designated a pseudogene. This CDR3 has 16 residues. CDR3: CASSTHRVTNTGELFF. The CDR3 nucleotides read TGTGCCAGCAGCACTCACAGGGTTACGAACACCGGGGAGCTGTTTTTT.

V usage is TRBV5-1 and J usage is TRBJ2-7; 10 bases align to TRBD2. The V gene end was trimmed by 4 bases and the J gene end by 6 bases; junction bases not matched to a gene: 4. This CDR3 has 13 amino acids. Germline values: CDR1 SGHRS, CDR2 YFSETQ. As DNA, the CDR3 is TGCGCCAGCAGCCAGCCTAGCGGGGGCGAGCAGTACTTC. Translation: CASSQPSGGEQYF.

The chain is built from TRBV7-9 and TRBJ1-2, with 8 bases matching TRBD1. CDR3 length: 14 amino acids. Germline CDR1 and CDR2: SEHNR and FQNEAQ (reference sequence). With 1 base clipped from V and 6 bases from J, the junction kept 4 bases outside the gene matches. The CDR3 here is CASSLDQGANGYTF. Here the CDR3 DNA reads TGTGCCAGCAGCTTAGATCAGGGGGCAAATGGCTACACCTTC.